One and the same sample provided the 3 T cell receptor beta chains below, sequenced in a study of shared clonotypes between healthy human individuals. In the naive CD8 group, cells lacked CD45RO and were positively selected for CCR7, so terminally differentiated effector memory CD45RA+ cells were left out. Profiled with immunoSEQ multiplex PCR; TCRdb holds only in-frame clones, not every one. Among about 2.1 million clones, 93% were seen once, and the ten largest hold approximately 1.7%. Material for sequencing was naive CD8+ T cells from PBMCs. Every receptor here comes from a man younger than 30 in good health. Some clones in this sample may be carry-over from other donors' samples.

V is TRBV10-3 and J is TRBJ2-7, with D perhaps TRBD1 (6 bases). Trimming shortened V by 5 bases and J by 0 bases, and 17 bases separated the two germline ends. The V gene's germline CDR1 is ENHRY and CDR2 SYGVKD. The CDR3 loop spans 16 amino acids. CDR3 protein: CAISTYRDRDSYEQYF. The CDR3, as DNA: TGTGCCATCAGTACCTACAGGGATCGGGACTCCTACGAGCAGTACTTC.

With respect to this clone: Other DNA sequences in this specimen translate into the identical CDR3. The CDR3: CASSFPGANYGYTF. CDR3 coding DNA: TGTGCCAGCAGCTTCCCGGGGGCGAACTATGGCTACACCTTC. J is TRBJ1-2 and V is TRBV7-9; a possible D gene is TRBD1 (6 bases). Germline CDR1 is SEHNR and CDR2 is FQNEAQ (reference sequence). With 3 bases removed from V and 2 bases from J, the gap between germline ends came to 10 bases. The CDR3 spans 14 residues.

The chain recombines TRBV5-1 with TRBJ1-1, with D maybe TRBD1 (5 bases). V shed 7 bases and J shed 1 base, with 17 bases lying between them. CDR1 is SGHRS and CDR2 is YFSETQ in the germline V gene. The CDR3 sequence is 15 residues long. The CDR3 protein is CASGPRIQGNTEAFF. CDR3 DNA sequence: TGCGCCAGCGGACCTAGAATTCAGGGGAACACTGAAGCTTTCTTT. Using reference TRBV5-1 and TRBJ1-1 for the parts outside the CDR3, the full variable domain is KAGVTQTPRYLIKTRGQQVTLSCSPISGHRSVSWYQQTPGQGLQFLFEYFSETQRNKGNFPGRFSGRQFSNSRSEMNVSTLELGDSALYLCASGPRIQGNTEAFFGQGTRLTVV.